The 21 T cell receptor beta chains below were found in one sample sequenced in a study of metastatic and nonmetastatic thyroid tumors. TCRdb recomputed clones from the PCR reads via MiXCR. This table has approximately 20,000 clones, less than 30% appearing once. All patients were treatment-naive before thyroid surgery. The specimen was blood. All receptors come from a male donor with papillary thyroid cancer or a benign thyroid nodule (not recorded which). Some clones in this sample may be carry-over from other donors' samples.

This clone has just a few counts. The chain has TRBV6-1 and TRBJ1-1; D is unclear. V lost 8 bases and J lost 0, with 7 bases in between. The CDR3 covers 12 residues. Germline CDR1 reads MNHNS; CDR2 reads SASEGT. CDR3 sequence reads: CASGGMNTEAFF. CDR3 DNA: TGTGCCAGCGGAGGCATGAACACTGAAGCTTTCTTT.

In this sample, this clone turned up many times. J is TRBJ2-5 and V is TRBV7-2, with 7 bases that match TRBD1. This CDR3 has 18 amino acids. Trimming removed 0 bases from V and 1 base from J; junction bases left unmatched: 11. The germline V gene encodes CDR1 SGHTA and CDR2 FQGNSA. CDR3 sequence reads: CASSLARLRGQPQETQYF. CDR3 coding DNA: TGTGCCAGCAGCTTAGCGAGACTAAGGGGGCAGCCCCAAGAGACCCAGTACTTC.

This clone is termed medium-sized. V and J are TRBV6-2 or TRBV6-3 and TRBJ2-3; 7 bases are shared with TRBD2. J gave up 8 bases and V 5 bases, and 4 bases lay outside the gene matches. CDR3 length equals 12 residues. Germline V gene data show CDR1 as MNHEY and CDR2 as SVGEGT. The CDR3 DNA reads TGTGCCAGCAGTGTCGGGACTACTACGCAGTATTTT. Protein sequence: CASSVGTTTQYF.

The chain recombines TRBV10-1 with TRBJ2-5; D uncertain. V was clipped by 4 bases and J by 5 bases, with 17 bases between them. Germline lookup yields CDR1 WNHNN and CDR2 SYGVQD (reference sequence). The CDR3 consists of 15 residues. The CDR3 is CASSVSITVWETQYF. The CDR3 coding sequence is TGCGCCAGCAGTGTGTCTATCACCGTGTGGGAGACCCAGTACTTC.

There are a few counts of this clone. The V and J genes are TRBV20-1 and TRBJ2-3; unclear D gene. V lost 0 bases to trimming and J lost 2 bases, with 9 bases between them. The CDR3 consists of 14 residues. Germline CDR1 and CDR2: DFQATT and SNEGSKA (reference sequence). The CDR3 loop reads CSARDLRPTDTQYF. The CDR3 DNA reads as TGCAGTGCTAGAGATCTAAGGCCCACAGATACGCAGTATTTT.

The chain has TRBV19 and TRBJ2-1; perhaps TRBD2 as D (6 bases). Trimming removed 5 bases from V and 0 bases from J, with 11 bases in between. CDR3 length: 15 amino acids. Germline V gene data show CDR1 as LNHDA and CDR2 as SQIVND (reference sequence). The CDR3 nucleotides are TGTGCCAGTAGTCTTAGCGGAAGCTCCTACAATGAGCAGTTCTTC. Translated: CASSLSGSSYNEQFF. The entire variable domain, with the rest obtained from reference TRBV19 and TRBJ2-1, is as follows: DGGITQSPKYLFRKEGQNVTLSCEQNLNHDAMYWYRQDPGQGLRLIYYSQIVNDFQKGDIAEGYSVSREKKESFPLTVTSAQKNPTAFYLCASSLSGSSYNEQFFGPGTRLTVL.

This clone was counted a few times. The genes are TRBV6-1 and TRBJ2-1; D may be TRBD1 or TRBD2 (5 bases each). Looked up from germline, CDR1 is MNHNS and CDR2 is SASEGT. There are 15 residues in the CDR3. The V end lost 7 bases, the J end lost 6 bases, and 19 bases lay between the germline ends. CDR3 DNA sequence: TGTGCCAGCACCGAGTGGGGGACGGCCTCCAATGAGCAGTTCTTC. Protein product: CASTEWGTASNEQFF.

This clone was seen a handful of times. V and J are TRBV27 and TRBJ1-1, with D hard to call. This CDR3 contains 13 residues. V lost 4 bases and J lost 3, with 9 bases in between. CDR1 and CDR2 from the germline V gene are MNHEY and SMNVEV (reference sequence). This CDR3 reads CASSSTFHTEAFF. CDR3 bases: TGTGCCAGCAGTTCTACCTTCCACACTGAAGCTTTCTTT.

This rearrangement joins TRBV11-2 to TRBJ2-7; possibly TRBD1 for D (6 bases). This CDR3 region has 13 residues. The V end lost 3 bases, the J end lost 8 bases, and 14 bases lay between the germline ends. Per the germline V gene, CDR1 is SGHAT and CDR2 is FQNNGV. In DNA, the CDR3 is TGTGCCAGCAGCTTCCGGCCAGGGGTCCAGCAGTACTTC. Encoded protein: CASSFRPGVQQYF.

This clone was picked up a small number of times. The gene calls are TRBV12-5 and TRBJ2-7; the match to TRBD1 covers 9 bases. V lost 5 bases to trimming and J lost 3 bases; unmatched junction nucleotides: 5. The length of the CDR3 is 14 residues. Germline lookup yields CDR1 LGHNT and CDR2 FRNRAP. CDR3 bases: TGTGCTAGTGGTCAAGACAGGGGGGGCTACGAGCAGTACTTC. Its protein product is CASGQDRGGYEQYF.

Comments on this clone: Mismatch with germline at one junction end may stem from a read error. The gene calls are TRBV6-1 and TRBJ2-3; D tentatively reads TRBD1 or TRBD2 (6 bases each). This CDR3 spans 14 amino acids. In germline, CDR1 is MNHNS, CDR2 SASEGT. CDR3 amino acids: CAGKDRVGTDTQYF. CDR3 DNA: TGCGCGGGGAAGGACAGAGTGGGCACAGATACGCAGTATTTT.

This chain links TRBV5-8 with TRBJ1-6; no clear D gene. The CDR3 covers 12 residues. Between the trimmed V and J ends, which lost 8 bases and 7 bases, there was a span of 10 bases. In germline, CDR1 is SGHTS, CDR2 YDEGEE. DNA of the CDR3: TGTGCCAGTCGGTCGAGGAATTCACCCCTCCACTTT. It translates to CASRSRNSPLHF.

This clone is medium-sized within its sample. The chain combines TRBV5-1 with TRBJ2-3, with D perhaps TRBD1 or TRBD2 (5 bases each). Germline loops: CDR1 SGHRS, CDR2 YFSETQ. Trimming cost V 2 bases and J 0 bases, with 7 bases left between them. The CDR3 contains 14 residues. The CDR3 DNA reads TGCGCCAGCAGCTTTTGGGGGAGCACAGATACGCAGTATTTT. This translates into CASSFWGSTDTQYF. The variable domain in full, with the rest retrieved from reference TRBV5-1 and TRBJ2-3, is KAGVTQTPRYLIKTRGQQVTLSCSPISGHRSVSWYQQTPGQGLQFLFEYFSETQRNKGNFPGRFSGRQFSNSRSEMNVSTLELGDSALYLCASSFWGSTDTQYFGPGTRLTVL.

This clone came up many times. The chain carries TRBV4-1 and TRBJ2-7; D is possibly TRBD2 (6 bases). The V end was cut by 0 bases, the J end by 1 base, with 13 bases between. This CDR3 has 16 residues. Germline assignment: CDR1 MGHRA and CDR2 YSYEKL. This chain's CDR3 is CASSQDRDFSSYEQYF. The CDR3 nucleotides read TGCGCCAGCAGCCAAGATCGGGACTTCTCTTCCTACGAGCAGTACTTC.

Relative to its sample, this clone is medium-sized. The chain recombines TRBV9 with TRBJ2-1; TRBD2 matches 11 bases. Germline V gene data show CDR1 as SGDLS and CDR2 as YYNGEE. This CDR3 is built from 15 residues. V lost 3 bases, J lost 4 bases, and 3 bases stayed unmatched. The CDR3 DNA follows: TGTGCCAGCAGCGCCCGACTAGCGGGGTACAATGAGCAGTTCTTC. Encoded protein: CASSARLAGYNEQFF.

CDR3 in DNA: TGTGCCAGCAGGTTTACAACCGGGACAGCGAACACCGGGGAGCTGTTTTTT. Residues: CASRFTTGTANTGELFF. This chain joins TRBV6-1 and TRBJ2-2; 7 positions agree with TRBD1. Germline loops: CDR1 MNHNS, CDR2 SASEGT. This CDR3 comprises 17 residues. The trim removed 6 bases at V and 0 bases at J, leaving 10 bases unmatched.

This chain connects TRBV6-1 to TRBJ1-1, with 7 bases matching TRBD1. The V gene end was trimmed by 5 bases and the J gene end by 8 bases; junction bases not matched to a gene: 14. Germline-derived CDR1 and CDR2 are MNHNS and SASEGT. CDR3 length: 15 residues. For the CDR3, the DNA is TGTGCCAGCAGTAGAGTAGCGACAGGGCACGCCGAAGCTTTCTTT. Protein sequence: CASSRVATGHAEAFF.

By share, this clone ranks as medium-sized. The chain uses TRBV6-1 and TRBJ2-7; D may be TRBD1 or TRBD2 (5 bases each). Germline assignment: CDR1 MNHNS and CDR2 SASEGT. The CDR3 sequence is 15 residues long. With 9 bases removed from V and 2 bases from J, the gap between germline ends came to 20 bases. Written as DNA, the CDR3 is TGTGCCAGAAATATTACGGGACCTCAAACCTACGAGCAGTACTTC. The encoded protein is CARNITGPQTYEQYF.

This clone was seen only a few times. One junction end disagrees with the germline gene, perhaps due to a read error. The J gene is TRBJ1-2, the V gene TRBV19, with no clear D. CDR1 is LNHDA and CDR2 is SQIVND in the germline V gene (reference sequence). This CDR3 has 14 amino acids. The CDR3 nucleotides are TGTGCCAGTAGTATAAGTGTGGGCCGCTATGGCTACAACTTC. Its protein is CASSISVGRYGYNF. Complete variable domain (other parts from reference TRBV19 and TRBJ1-2): DGGITQSPKYLFRKEGQNVTLSCEQNLNHDAMYWYRQDPGQGLRLIYYSQIVNDFQKGDIAEGYSVSREKKESFPLTVTSAQKNPTAFYLCASSISVGRYGYNFGSGTRLTVV.

This chain connects TRBV5-4 to TRBJ1-2; D remains ambiguous. V was pared by 0 bases and J by 2 bases, with 8 bases between. The germline V gene has CDR1 SGHNT and CDR2 YYREEE (reference sequence). The CDR3 is made up of 14 amino acids. The CDR3 protein is CASSLVGTNYGYTF. The CDR3, as DNA: TGTGCCAGCAGCTTGGTTGGCACCAACTATGGCTACACCTTC.

In this sample, this clone is medium-sized. This rearrangement joins TRBV20-1 to TRBJ1-1; D is possibly TRBD1 (5 bases). Germline V gene lookup returns CDR1 DFQATT and CDR2 SNEGSKA (reference sequence). V lost 4 bases and J lost 0, with 21 bases in between. The CDR3 is 17 amino acids. CDR3 in amino acids: CSATSGAKGPMNTEAFF. The CDR3 DNA is TGCAGTGCTACATCCGGGGCCAAAGGACCGATGAACACTGAAGCTTTCTTT.